The 8 T cell receptor beta chains below were found in one sample sequenced in a study of CD39 and CD103 CD8 tumor-infiltrating T cells. Libraries were prepared by immunoSEQ multiplex PCR; TCRdb keeps only in-frame clonotypes and omits some of them. The table lists approximately 18,000 clones, approximately 90% of them singletons. Sequencing input: CD8+ T cells sorted from blood. As for subset: total memory CD8 T cells (CD45RA-CCR7+/-) from blood or uninvolved lymph node. These receptors originate from a human donor with head and neck squamous cell carcinoma.

The genes are TRBV28 and TRBJ2-1, with D perhaps matching TRBD1 (5 bases). The CDR3 is 13 amino acids. Trimming removed 2 bases at V and 7 bases at J, with 9 bases between. Per germline, CDR1 MDHEN and CDR2 SYDVKM. CDR3 sequence reads: CASSLGAGNEQFF. DNA for the CDR3: TGTGCCAGCAGTTTAGGGGCAGGGAATGAGCAGTTCTTC.

As DNA, the CDR3 is TGCAGCGTTGCCCCATTTGTGAACACTGAAGCTTTCTTT. It specifies CSVAPFVNTEAFF. The chain uses TRBV29-1 and TRBJ1-1; D gene ambiguous. Trimming stripped 4 bases from V and 0 bases from J, with 9 bases between. This CDR3 is built from 13 residues. The germline V gene encodes CDR1 SQVTM and CDR2 ANQGSEA.

This clone was recorded once. V is TRBV30 and J is TRBJ1-1; D perhaps matches TRBD1 (5 bases). V was clipped by 2 bases and J by 7 bases, with 17 bases between them. CDR1 is GTSNPN, CDR2 SVGIG, per germline (reference sequence). The CDR3 contains 14 residues. CDR3 DNA sequence: TGTGCCTGGAGTTTGGGGGGGATCTACGGTGAAGCTTTCTTT. As protein: CAWSLGGIYGEAFF.

CDR3 sequence reads: CASSGIGNTEAFF. CDR3 DNA sequence: TGTGCCAGCAGTGGGATTGGGAACACTGAAGCTTTCTTT. The chain recombines TRBV6-1 with TRBJ1-1; D is uncertain. This CDR3 is built from 13 residues. V lost 4 bases, J lost 1 base, and 7 bases lay in between. Germline V gives CDR1 MNHNS, CDR2 SASEGT.

This clone was recorded only once. The rearrangement links TRBV27 to TRBJ1-6, with D uncertain. The CDR3 is 15 amino acids. Trimming took 0 bases from V and 9 from J, leaving 12 bases between them. Germline CDR1 is MNHEY and CDR2 is SMNVEV (reference sequence). CDR3 DNA: TGTGCCAGCAGTTTATCTATGAGGGCTCCTTCACCCCTCCACTTT. Protein: CASSLSMRAPSPLHF.

This clone was detected once. Here the CDR3 DNA reads TGTGCCAGCAGCTTTGAACTATATACGCAGTATTTT. Its protein product is CASSFELYTQYF. The genes are TRBV5-5 and TRBJ2-3; D remains unclear. The CDR3 has 12 amino acids. From germline, CDR1 is SGHKS and CDR2 YYEKEE (reference sequence). Deletions cut 2 bases from V and 7 bases from J, with 8 bases between.

This chain joins TRBV4-1 and TRBJ2-3, with D possibly called TRBD1 or TRBD2 (5 bases each). The CDR3 is 16 amino acids. The germline V and J ends were trimmed by 0 bases and 0 bases, with 10 bases remaining between them. Germline V lookup: CDR1 MGHRA, CDR2 YSYEKL. In DNA, the CDR3 is TGCGCCAGCAGCCAAGAGGGACCGTCTAGCACAGATACGCAGTATTTT. It specifies CASSQEGPSSTDTQYF.

The chain employs TRBV7-3 and TRBJ1-2; 8 bases fit TRBD1. J was trimmed by 4 bases and V by 3 bases; bases with no gene match: 4. The CDR3 totals 14 residues. Germline CDR1 SGHTA, CDR2 FQGTGA. The CDR3 sequence is CASSLTGVGYGYTF. In DNA form, the CDR3 reads TGTGCCAGCAGCTTGACAGGGGTGGGCTATGGCTACACCTTC.